The clone carrying this T cell receptor beta chain turned up a few times. Its antigen is unidentified. In making TCR beta libraries, quantitative 5'-RACE with molecular barcodes was used. MiXCR, run by TCRdb on the 5' RACE reads, gives a single entry per CDR3 protein. The repertoire holds about 840,000 distinct CDR3 sequences, with 12% as singletons. The source of the sample is a study of CD8 T cells in ankylosing spondylitis. Study-wide results and caveats: CD8+ disease-linked clones were present at relatively low frequencies in blood. Typical of ankylosing spondylitis blood, it appeared, was a TCR beta motif of eight highly homologous variants.

Specimen: blood, either unsorted or a sorted T cell fraction (not recorded which). This clonotype was sampled from a male donor with ankylosing spondylitis.

The CDR3: CASSGTGNEQFF. CDR3 bases: TGCGCCAGCAGTGGGACAGGCAATGAGCAGTTCTTC. The chain recombines TRBV10-2 with TRBJ2-1; 7 nucleotides align to TRBD1. The CDR3 is 12 amino acids. Trimming at V came to 4 bases and at J to 6 bases, leaving 0 bases not matched to a gene. Germline CDR1 reads WSHSY; CDR2 reads SAAADI.